Included here is one T cell receptor (beta chain) sequence, with context. Here immunoSEQ multiplex PCR was the method, and the copy in TCRdb shows in-frame clones only, minus some. Among fewer than 200,000 clones listed, more than 80% were seen once. Roughly 2.1 micrograms of genomic DNA came from cryopreserved PBMCs for TCR beta libraries. The entry originates in a study of cytotoxic CD8 clonotypes in ibrutinib-treated CLL. Study overall: Patient counts were about twelve relapsed/refractory, some 16 treatment-naive and around 17 IGHV unmutated.

The TCR originated in a human donor with chronic lymphocytic leukemia. Sequencing used PBMCs, obtained after 24 months of ibrutinib treatment.

CDR3 nucleotides: TGTGCCAGCAGCTTAGTGCGGGACACGGGAGCTTTCTTT. Translation gives CASSLVRDTGAFF. The rearrangement uses TRBV7-8 and TRBJ1-1, with D possibly being TRBD1 (6 bases). From germline, CDR1 is SGHVS and CDR2 FQNEAQ. The CDR3 covers 13 residues. The V and J ends lost 1 base and 10 bases respectively, with 13 bases between them.